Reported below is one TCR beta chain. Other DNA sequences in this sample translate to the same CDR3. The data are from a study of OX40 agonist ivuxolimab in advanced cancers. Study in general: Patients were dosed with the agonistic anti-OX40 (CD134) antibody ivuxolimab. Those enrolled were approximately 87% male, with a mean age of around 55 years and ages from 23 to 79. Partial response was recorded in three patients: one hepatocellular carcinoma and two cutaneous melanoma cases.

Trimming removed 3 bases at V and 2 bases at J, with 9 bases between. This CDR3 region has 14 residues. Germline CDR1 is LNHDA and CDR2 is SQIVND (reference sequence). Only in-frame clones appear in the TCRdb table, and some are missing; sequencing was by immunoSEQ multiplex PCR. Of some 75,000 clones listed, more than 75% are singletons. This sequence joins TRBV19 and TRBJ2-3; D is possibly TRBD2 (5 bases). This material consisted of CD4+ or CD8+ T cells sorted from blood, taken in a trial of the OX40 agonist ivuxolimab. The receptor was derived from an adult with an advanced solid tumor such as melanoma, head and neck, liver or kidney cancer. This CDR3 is CASSIGGFTDTQYF. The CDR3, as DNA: TGTGCCAGTAGTATTGGAGGTTTCACAGATACGCAGTATTTT.